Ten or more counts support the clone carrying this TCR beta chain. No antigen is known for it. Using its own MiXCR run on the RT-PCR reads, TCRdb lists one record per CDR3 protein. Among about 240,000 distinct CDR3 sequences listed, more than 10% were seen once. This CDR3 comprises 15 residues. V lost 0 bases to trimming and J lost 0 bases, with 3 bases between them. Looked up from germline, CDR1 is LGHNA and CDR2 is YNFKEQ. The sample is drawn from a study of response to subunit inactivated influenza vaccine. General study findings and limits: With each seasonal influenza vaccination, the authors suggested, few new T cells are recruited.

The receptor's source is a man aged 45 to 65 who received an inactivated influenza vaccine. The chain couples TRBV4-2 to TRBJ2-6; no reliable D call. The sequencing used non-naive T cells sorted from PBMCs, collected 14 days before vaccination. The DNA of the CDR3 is TGTGCCAGCAGCCAAGAGCCCTCTGGGGCCAACGTCCTGACTTTC. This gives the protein CASSQEPSGANVLTF.